One T cell receptor (beta chain) is described in this entry. Together with a sample-barcoded 5' primer, a J-beta primer mix was included in a second PCR lasting about 7 to 12 cycles. Each sample provided no less than 2.5 million CDR3-containing paired-end reads. TCRdb ran MiXCR on the 5' RACE reads and lists one entry per CDR3 protein. The sample has around 700,000 distinct CDR3 sequences; around 25% are singletons. Germline loops: CDR1 SNHLY, CDR2 FYNNEI. The CDR3 covers 16 residues. V was clipped by 3 bases and J by 6 bases; unmatched bases: 9. This specimen comes from a study of blood T cells in healthy people across ages. These records were also assigned to another study, of T cells of mothers and their children. This second study notes: Maternal samples each gave over 9 million TCR beta CDR3 reads, and child samples 2.5 million to 3.5 million each.

The specimen was blood. The TCR originated in a boy aged 5-17 years in good health. The genes are TRBV2 and TRBJ1-5; 9 bases line up with TRBD1. The CDR3 sequence is CASSELAWTGVQPQHF. CDR3 sequence (DNA): TGTGCCAGCAGTGAGCTAGCTTGGACAGGGGTTCAGCCCCAGCATTTT.